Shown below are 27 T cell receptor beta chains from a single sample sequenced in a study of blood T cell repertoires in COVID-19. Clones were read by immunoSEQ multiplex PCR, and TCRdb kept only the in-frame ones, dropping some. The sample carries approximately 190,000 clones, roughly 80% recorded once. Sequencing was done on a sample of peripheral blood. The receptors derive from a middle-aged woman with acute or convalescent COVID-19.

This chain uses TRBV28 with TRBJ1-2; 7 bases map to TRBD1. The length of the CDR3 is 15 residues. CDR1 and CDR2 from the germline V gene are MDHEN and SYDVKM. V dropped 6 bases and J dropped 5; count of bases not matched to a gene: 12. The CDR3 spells CASRIFSGTAYGYTF. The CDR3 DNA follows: TGTGCCAGCAGGATCTTTTCCGGGACAGCTTATGGCTACACCTTC.

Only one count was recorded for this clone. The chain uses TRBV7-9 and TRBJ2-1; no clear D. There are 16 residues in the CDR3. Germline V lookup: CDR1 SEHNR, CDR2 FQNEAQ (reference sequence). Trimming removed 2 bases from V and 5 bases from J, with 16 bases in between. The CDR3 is CASSLHPLTENNEQFF. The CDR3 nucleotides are TGTGCCAGCAGCTTACACCCGTTAACGGAGAACAATGAGCAGTTCTTC. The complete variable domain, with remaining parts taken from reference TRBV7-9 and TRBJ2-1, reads DTGVSQNPRHKITKRGQNVTFRCDPISEHNRLYWYRQTLGQGPEFLTYFQNEAQLEKSRLLSDRFSAERPKGSFSTLEIQRTEQGDSAMYLCASSLHPLTENNEQFFGPGTRLTVL.

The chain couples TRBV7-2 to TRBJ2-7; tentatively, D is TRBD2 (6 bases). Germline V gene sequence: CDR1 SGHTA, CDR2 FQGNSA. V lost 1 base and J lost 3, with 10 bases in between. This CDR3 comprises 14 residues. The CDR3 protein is CASSLERGFYEQYF. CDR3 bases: TGTGCCAGCAGCTTAGAACGGGGGTTCTACGAGCAGTACTTC.

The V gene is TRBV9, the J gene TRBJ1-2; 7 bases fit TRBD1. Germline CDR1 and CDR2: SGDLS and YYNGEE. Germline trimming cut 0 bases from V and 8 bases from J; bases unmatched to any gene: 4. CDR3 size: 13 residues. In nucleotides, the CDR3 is TGTGCCAGCAGCGTAGTGGCAGGGGGAGGCTACACCTTC. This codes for CASSVVAGGGYTF.

The CDR3 DNA is TGTGCCAGCAGCCCGGGACAGCCGGAGTCTCAAGCTTTCTTT. Its protein is CASSPGQPESQAFF. The gene calls are TRBV25-1 and TRBJ1-1, with 7 nucleotides matching TRBD1. With 6 bases clipped from V and 9 bases from J, the junction kept 13 bases outside the gene matches. Germline V gene data show CDR1 as MGHDK and CDR2 as SYGVNS. This CDR3 spans 14 amino acids.

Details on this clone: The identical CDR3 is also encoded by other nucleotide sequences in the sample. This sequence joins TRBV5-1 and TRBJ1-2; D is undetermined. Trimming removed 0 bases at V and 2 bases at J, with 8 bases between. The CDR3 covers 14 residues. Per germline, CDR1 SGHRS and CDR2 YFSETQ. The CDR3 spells CASSLESPNYGYTF. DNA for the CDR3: TGCGCCAGCAGCTTGGAGAGTCCGAACTATGGCTACACCTTC.

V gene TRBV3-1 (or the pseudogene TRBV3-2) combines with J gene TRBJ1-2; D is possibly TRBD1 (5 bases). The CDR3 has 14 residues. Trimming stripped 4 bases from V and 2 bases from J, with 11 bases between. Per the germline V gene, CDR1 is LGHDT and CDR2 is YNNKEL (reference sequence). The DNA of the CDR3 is TGTGCCAGCAGCCTCACTCAGGGCAACTATGGCTACACCTTC. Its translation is CASSLTQGNYGYTF.

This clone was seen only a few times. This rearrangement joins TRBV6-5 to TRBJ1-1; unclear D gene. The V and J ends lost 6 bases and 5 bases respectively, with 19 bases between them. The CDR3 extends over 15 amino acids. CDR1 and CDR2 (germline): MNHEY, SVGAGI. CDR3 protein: CASRQVALSGTEAFF. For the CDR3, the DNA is TGTGCCAGCAGGCAGGTGGCCTTAAGTGGGACTGAAGCTTTCTTT.

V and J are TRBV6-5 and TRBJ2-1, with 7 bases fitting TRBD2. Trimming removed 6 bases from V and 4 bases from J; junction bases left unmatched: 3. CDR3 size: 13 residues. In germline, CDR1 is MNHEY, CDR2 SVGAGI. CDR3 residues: CASRREIYNEQFF. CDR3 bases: TGTGCCAGCAGGCGGGAGATTTACAATGAGCAGTTCTTC.

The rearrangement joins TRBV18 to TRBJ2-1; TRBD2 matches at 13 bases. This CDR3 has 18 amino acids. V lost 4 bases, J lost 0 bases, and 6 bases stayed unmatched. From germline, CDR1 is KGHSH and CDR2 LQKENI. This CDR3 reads CASSLMGLAGSSYNEQFF. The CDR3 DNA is TGTGCCAGCTCACTCATGGGACTAGCGGGGTCCTCCTACAATGAGCAGTTCTTC.

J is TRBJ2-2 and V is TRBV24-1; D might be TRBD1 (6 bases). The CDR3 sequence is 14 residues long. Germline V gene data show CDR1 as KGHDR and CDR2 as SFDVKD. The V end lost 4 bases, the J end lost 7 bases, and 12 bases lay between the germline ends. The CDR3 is CATSETMTGGELFF. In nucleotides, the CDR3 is TGTGCCACCAGTGAAACGATGACAGGCGGGGAGCTGTTTTTT.

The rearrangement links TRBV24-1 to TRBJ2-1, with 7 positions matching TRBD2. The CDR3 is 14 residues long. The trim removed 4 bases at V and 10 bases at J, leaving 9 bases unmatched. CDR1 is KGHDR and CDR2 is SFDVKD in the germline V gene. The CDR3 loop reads CATSDTQGEGEQFF. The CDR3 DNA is TGTGCCACCAGTGACACCCAAGGGGAGGGGGAGCAGTTCTTC.

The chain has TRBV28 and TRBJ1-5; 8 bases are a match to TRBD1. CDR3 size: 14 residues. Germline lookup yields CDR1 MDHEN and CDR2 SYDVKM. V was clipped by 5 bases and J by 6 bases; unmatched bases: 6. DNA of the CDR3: TGTGCCAGCAGTGGACAGGGAAATTTTCAGCCCCAGCATTTT. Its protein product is CASSGQGNFQPQHF.

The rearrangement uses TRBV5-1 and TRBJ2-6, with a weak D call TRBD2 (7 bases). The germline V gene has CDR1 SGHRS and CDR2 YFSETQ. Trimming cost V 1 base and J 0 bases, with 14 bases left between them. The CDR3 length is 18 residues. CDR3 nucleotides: TGCGCCAGCAGCTTGTGGGAGGGGACACACTCTGGGGCCAACGTCCTGACTTTC. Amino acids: CASSLWEGTHSGANVLTF.

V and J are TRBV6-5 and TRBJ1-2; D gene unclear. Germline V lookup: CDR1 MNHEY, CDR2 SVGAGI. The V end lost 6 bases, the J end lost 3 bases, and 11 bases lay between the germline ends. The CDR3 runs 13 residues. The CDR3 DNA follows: TGTGCCAGCAGGCTGACGGGAGACTATGGCTACACCTTC. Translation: CASRLTGDYGYTF.

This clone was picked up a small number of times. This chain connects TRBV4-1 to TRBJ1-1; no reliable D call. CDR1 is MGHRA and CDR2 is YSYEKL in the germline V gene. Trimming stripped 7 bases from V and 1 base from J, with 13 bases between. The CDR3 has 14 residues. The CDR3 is CASNPGRGNTEAFF. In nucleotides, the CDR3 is TGCGCCAGCAACCCCGGTCGGGGGAACACTGAAGCTTTCTTT.

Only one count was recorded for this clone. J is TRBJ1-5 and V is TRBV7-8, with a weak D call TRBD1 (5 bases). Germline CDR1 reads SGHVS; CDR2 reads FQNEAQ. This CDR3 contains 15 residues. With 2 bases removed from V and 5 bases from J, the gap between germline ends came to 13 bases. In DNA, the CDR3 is TGTGCCAGCAGCTTACTTTCGGGGGGGGATCAGCCCCAGCATTTT. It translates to CASSLLSGGDQPQHF.

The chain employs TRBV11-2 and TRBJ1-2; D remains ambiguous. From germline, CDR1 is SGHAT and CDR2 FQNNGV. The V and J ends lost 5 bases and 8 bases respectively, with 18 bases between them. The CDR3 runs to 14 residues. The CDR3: CASSPLAGYSGYTF. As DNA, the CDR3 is TGTGCCAGCAGCCCCCTTGCGGGGTATAGCGGCTACACCTTC.

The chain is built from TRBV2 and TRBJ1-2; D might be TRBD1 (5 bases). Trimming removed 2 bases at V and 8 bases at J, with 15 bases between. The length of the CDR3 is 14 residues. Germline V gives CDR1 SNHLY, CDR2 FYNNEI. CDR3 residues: CASSESGRVGGYTF. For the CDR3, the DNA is TGTGCCAGCAGTGAAAGTGGCAGGGTGGGCGGCTACACCTTC.

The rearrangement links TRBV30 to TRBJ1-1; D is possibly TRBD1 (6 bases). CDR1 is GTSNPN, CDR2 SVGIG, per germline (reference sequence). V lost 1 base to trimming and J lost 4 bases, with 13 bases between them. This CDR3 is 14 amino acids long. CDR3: CAWSALRGGTEAFF. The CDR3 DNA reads TGTGCCTGGAGTGCCCTGAGGGGGGGCACTGAAGCTTTCTTT.

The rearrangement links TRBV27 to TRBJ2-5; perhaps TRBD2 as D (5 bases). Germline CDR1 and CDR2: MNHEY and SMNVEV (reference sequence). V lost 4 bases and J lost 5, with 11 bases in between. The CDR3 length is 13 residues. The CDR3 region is CASSSLLEETQYF. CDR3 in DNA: TGTGCCAGCAGTTCGTTACTAGAGGAGACCCAGTACTTC.

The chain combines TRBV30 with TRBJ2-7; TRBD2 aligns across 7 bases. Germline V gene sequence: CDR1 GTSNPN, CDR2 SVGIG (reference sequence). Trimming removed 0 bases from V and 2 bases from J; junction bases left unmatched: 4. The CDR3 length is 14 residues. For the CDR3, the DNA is TGTGCCTGGAGTGTATACGGGGGGACCTACGAGCAGTACTTC. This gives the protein CAWSVYGGTYEQYF.

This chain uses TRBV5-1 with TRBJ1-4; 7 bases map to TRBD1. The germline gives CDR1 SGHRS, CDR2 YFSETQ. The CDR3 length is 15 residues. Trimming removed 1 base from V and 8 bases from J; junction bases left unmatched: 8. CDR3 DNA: TGCGCCAGCAGCTTGCTGACAGGGTCAGGGGAAAAACTGTTTTTT. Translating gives CASSLLTGSGEKLFF. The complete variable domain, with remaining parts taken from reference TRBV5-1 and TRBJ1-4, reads KAGVTQTPRYLIKTRGQQVTLSCSPISGHRSVSWYQQTPGQGLQFLFEYFSETQRNKGNFPGRFSGRQFSNSRSEMNVSTLELGDSALYLCASSLLTGSGEKLFFGSGTQLSVL.

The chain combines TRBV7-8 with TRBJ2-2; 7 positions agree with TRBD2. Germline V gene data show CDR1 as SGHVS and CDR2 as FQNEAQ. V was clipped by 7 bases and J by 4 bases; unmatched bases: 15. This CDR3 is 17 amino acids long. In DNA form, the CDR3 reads TGTGCCAGCATGCAATCGTTACGGGAGCGGGGCACCGGGGAGCTGTTTTTT. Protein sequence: CASMQSLRERGTGELFF.

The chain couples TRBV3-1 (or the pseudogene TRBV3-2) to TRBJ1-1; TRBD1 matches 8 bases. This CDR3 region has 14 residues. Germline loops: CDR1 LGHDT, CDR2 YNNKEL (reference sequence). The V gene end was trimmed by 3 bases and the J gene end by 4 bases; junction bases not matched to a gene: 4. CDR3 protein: CASSQTTGGTEAFF. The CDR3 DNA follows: TGTGCCAGCAGCCAGACCACAGGGGGCACTGAAGCTTTCTTT.

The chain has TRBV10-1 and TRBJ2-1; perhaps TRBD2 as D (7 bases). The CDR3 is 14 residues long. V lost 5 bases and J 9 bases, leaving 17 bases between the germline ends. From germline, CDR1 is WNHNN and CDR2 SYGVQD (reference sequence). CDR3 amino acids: CASSPSGGAGEQFF. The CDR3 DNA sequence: TGCGCCAGCAGTCCAAGTGGGGGGGCAGGTGAGCAGTTCTTC.

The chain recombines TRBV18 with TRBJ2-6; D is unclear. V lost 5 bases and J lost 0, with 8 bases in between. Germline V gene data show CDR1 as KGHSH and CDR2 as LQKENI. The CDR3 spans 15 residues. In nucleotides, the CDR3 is TGTGCCAGCTCAGTACGGAGCTCTGGGGCCAACGTCCTGACTTTC. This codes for CASSVRSSGANVLTF.